The 9 T cell receptor beta chains below were found in one sample sequenced in a study of shared clonotypes between healthy human individuals (TCRdb year 2020). The method behind the library was the immunoSEQ multiplex PCR assay. The table comes from immuneACCESS by way of TCRdb, which keeps in-frame sequences with V and J called. Part of the clones is missing from these tables; in studies checked, under half for an unresolved V gene and the rest for unknown reasons. The sample includes about 2 million clones, with over 85% observed a single time. The top ten clonotypes cover 0.1% to 0.15% of the sample. The sequencing input was naive CD4+ T cells sorted from blood. The intended sense of this specimen's cell subset or site label: CD45RA+ positively selected. The receptor source for this set is a man in his late teens or twenties in good health.

The V and J genes are TRBV5-4 and TRBJ1-2; D unresolved. The V gene's germline CDR1 is SGHNT and CDR2 YYREEE (reference sequence). Deletions cut 3 bases from V and 3 bases from J, with 18 bases between. This CDR3 comprises 16 residues. In DNA, the CDR3 is TGTGCCAGCAGCTGGCTCTCTTTGGGTCCGGACTATGGCTACACCTTC. Translated: CASSWLSLGPDYGYTF.

The V gene is TRBV5-1, the J gene TRBJ2-7, with 7 bases identical to TRBD1. The germline gives CDR1 SGHRS, CDR2 YFSETQ. The CDR3 runs to 15 residues. Trimming took 4 bases from V and 0 from J; bases not matched to a gene: 7. The CDR3 DNA follows: TGCGCCAGCAGCCCCTGGACAGGCATCTCCTACGAGCAGTACTTC. Amino acid sequence: CASSPWTGISYEQYF. Complete variable domain (other parts from reference TRBV5-1 and TRBJ2-7): KAGVTQTPRYLIKTRGQQVTLSCSPISGHRSVSWYQQTPGQGLQFLFEYFSETQRNKGNFPGRFSGRQFSNSRSEMNVSTLELGDSALYLCASSPWTGISYEQYFGPGTRLTVT.

The chain has TRBV6-5 and TRBJ2-7; D may match TRBD1 or TRBD2 (5 bases each). This CDR3 region has 13 residues. Deletions cut 8 bases from V and 1 base from J, with 12 bases between. The germline V gene has CDR1 MNHEY and CDR2 SVGAGI. CDR3 in amino acids: CASARDPSYEQYF. The CDR3 bases are TGTGCCAGCGCCCGGGACCCTTCCTACGAGCAGTACTTC.

This sequence joins TRBV15 and TRBJ1-5, with D tentatively TRBD1 (6 bases). There are 17 residues in the CDR3. Looked up from germline, CDR1 is LNHNV and CDR2 is YYDKDF (reference sequence). V was clipped by 5 bases and J by 7 bases, with 24 bases between them. Here the CDR3 reads CATSSIPHVGASQPQHF. CDR3 bases: TGTGCCACCAGCTCGATACCCCACGTGGGGGCGAGCCAGCCCCAGCATTTT.

The rearrangement uses TRBV4-3 and TRBJ2-1; 11 bases agree with TRBD2. J was trimmed by 4 bases and V by 0 bases; bases with no gene match: 5. The CDR3 totals 17 residues. Germline V gene sequence: CDR1 LGHNA, CDR2 YSLEER. The CDR3 loop reads CASSQDVGTSGYNEQFF. In DNA form, the CDR3 reads TGCGCCAGCAGCCAAGATGTGGGGACTAGCGGTTACAATGAGCAGTTCTTC.

The rearrangement uses TRBV28 and TRBJ2-1, with a possible D match to TRBD2 (6 bases). The V and J ends lost 6 bases and 6 bases respectively, with 15 bases between them. Per germline, CDR1 MDHEN and CDR2 SYDVKM. The CDR3 runs 14 residues. The CDR3 DNA reads TGTGCCAGCAGCCGCGGGGACGGTCTCAATGAGCAGTTCTTC. This translates into CASSRGDGLNEQFF.

CDR3: CASSLLEAFF. CDR3 sequence (DNA): TGTGCCAGCAGCCTCCTTGAAGCTTTCTTT. The chain uses TRBV6-6 and TRBJ1-1, with D unclear. V was pared by 6 bases and J by 7 bases, with 6 bases between. The CDR3 runs to 10 residues. Germline CDR1 reads MNHNY; CDR2 reads SVGAGI (reference sequence).

A note on this clone: The same CDR3 also results from other DNA sequences found in this sample. Here the CDR3 DNA reads TGCGCCAGCAGCCCCGGGAGCCAAGAGACCCAGTACTTC. It is translated as CASSPGSQETQYF. The chain employs TRBV5-1 and TRBJ2-5, with a possible D match to TRBD2 (6 bases). The CDR3 length is 13 residues. V was pared by 4 bases and J by 1 base, with 8 bases between. Germline V gives CDR1 SGHRS, CDR2 YFSETQ.

V gene TRBV7-8 combines with J gene TRBJ1-2, with a tentative D call TRBD1 (6 bases). Germline assignment: CDR1 SGHVS and CDR2 FQNEAQ. CDR3 size: 15 residues. Trimming removed 4 bases at V and 1 base at J, with 13 bases between. The CDR3 loop is CASSSAGTRNYGYTF. CDR3 sequence (DNA): TGTGCCAGCAGCTCCGCCGGGACACGTAACTATGGCTACACCTTC.